This TCR beta chain came from a study of STAT5B mutations in CD4+ large granular lymphocyte leukemia. V shed 0 bases and J shed 2 bases, with 5 bases lying between them. This CDR3 is built from 13 residues. The germline V gene has CDR1 SGHNT and CDR2 YYREEE (reference sequence). Assay used: immunoSEQ multiplex PCR; TCRdb lists only in-frame clones, some missing. This table has nearly 20,000 clones, around 84% appearing once. The chain couples TRBV5-4 to TRBJ1-2, with unresolved D. This sequence originates from a human donor in good health. What was sequenced was CD4+ T cells from blood buffy coats. The CDR3 reads CASSLVENYGYTF. For the CDR3, the DNA is TGTGCCAGCAGCTTGGTAGAGAACTATGGCTACACCTTC.